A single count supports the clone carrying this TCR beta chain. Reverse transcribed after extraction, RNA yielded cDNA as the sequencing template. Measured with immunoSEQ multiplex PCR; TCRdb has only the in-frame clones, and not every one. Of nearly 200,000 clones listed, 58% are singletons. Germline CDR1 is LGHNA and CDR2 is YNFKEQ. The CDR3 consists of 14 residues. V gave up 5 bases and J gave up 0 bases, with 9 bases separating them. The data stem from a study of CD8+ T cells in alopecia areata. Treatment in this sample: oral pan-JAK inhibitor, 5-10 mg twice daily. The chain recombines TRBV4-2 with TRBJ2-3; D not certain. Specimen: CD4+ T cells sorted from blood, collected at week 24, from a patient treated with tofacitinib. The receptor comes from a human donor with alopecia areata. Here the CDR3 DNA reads TGTGCCAGCAGCTCCCTGCTCAGCACAGATACGCAGTATTTT. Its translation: CASSSLLSTDTQYF.